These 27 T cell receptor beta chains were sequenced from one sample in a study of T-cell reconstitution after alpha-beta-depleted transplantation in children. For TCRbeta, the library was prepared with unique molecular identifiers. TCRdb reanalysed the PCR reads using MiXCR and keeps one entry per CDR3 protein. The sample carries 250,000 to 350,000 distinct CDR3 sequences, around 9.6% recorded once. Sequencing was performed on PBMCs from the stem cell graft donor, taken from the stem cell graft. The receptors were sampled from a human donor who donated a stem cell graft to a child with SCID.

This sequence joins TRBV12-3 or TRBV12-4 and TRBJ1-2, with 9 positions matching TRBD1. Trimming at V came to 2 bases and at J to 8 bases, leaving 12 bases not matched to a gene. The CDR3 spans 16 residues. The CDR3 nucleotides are TGTGCCAGCAGTTTAAAGGCTCTGGGACAGGGTGGAGGCTACACCTTC. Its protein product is CASSLKALGQGGGYTF.

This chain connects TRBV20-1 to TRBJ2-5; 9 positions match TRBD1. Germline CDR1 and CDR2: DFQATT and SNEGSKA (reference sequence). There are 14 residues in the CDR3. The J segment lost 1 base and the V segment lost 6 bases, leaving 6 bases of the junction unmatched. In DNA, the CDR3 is TGCAGTGCAACTGACAGGGGGACCCAAGAGACCCAGTACTTC. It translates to CSATDRGTQETQYF.

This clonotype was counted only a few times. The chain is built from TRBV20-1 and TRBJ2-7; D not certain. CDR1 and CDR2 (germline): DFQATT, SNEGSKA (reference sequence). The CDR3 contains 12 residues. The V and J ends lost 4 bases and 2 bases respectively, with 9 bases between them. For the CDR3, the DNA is TGCAGTGCTAAACGCGACGCCTACGAGCAGTACTTC. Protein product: CSAKRDAYEQYF.

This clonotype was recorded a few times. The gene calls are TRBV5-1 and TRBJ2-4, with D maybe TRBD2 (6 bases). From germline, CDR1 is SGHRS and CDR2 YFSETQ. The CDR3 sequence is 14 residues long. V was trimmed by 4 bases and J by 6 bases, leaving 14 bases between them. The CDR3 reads CASSPGAGLNIQYF. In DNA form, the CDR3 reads TGCGCCAGCAGCCCGGGAGCGGGTTTAAACATTCAGTACTTC. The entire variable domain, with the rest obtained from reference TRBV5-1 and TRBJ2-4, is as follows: KAGVTQTPRYLIKTRGQQVTLSCSPISGHRSVSWYQQTPGQGLQFLFEYFSETQRNKGNFPGRFSGRQFSNSRSEMNVSTLELGDSALYLCASSPGAGLNIQYFGAGTRLSVL.

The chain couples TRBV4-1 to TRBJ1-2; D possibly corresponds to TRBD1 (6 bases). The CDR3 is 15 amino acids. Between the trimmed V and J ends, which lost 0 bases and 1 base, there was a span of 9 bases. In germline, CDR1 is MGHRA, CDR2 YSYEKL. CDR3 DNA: TGCGCCAGCAGCCAAGACCAGGGGTTTAACTATGGCTACACCTTC. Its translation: CASSQDQGFNYGYTF.

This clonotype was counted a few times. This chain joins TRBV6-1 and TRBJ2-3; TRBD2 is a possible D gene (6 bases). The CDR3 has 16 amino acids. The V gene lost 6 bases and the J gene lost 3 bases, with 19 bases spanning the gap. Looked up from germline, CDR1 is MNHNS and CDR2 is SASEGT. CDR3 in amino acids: CASRPGGVAVTDTQYF. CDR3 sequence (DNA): TGTGCCAGCAGACCCGGGGGAGTAGCGGTGACAGATACGCAGTATTTT.

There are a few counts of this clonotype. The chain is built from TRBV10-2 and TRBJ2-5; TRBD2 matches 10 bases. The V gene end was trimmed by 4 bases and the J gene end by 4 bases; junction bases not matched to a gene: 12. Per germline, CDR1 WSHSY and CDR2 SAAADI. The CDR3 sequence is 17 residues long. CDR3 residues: CASSGKERGGWGETQYF. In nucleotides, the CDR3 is TGCGCCAGCAGTGGAAAGGAGCGGGGGGGATGGGGAGAGACCCAGTACTTC.

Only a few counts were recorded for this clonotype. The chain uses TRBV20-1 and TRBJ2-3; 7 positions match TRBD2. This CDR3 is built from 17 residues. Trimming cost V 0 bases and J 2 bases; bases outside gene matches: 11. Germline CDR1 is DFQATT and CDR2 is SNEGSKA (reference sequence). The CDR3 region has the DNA TGCAGTGCTAGAGATTTCGTACGGGGGGACGACACAGATACGCAGTATTTT. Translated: CSARDFVRGDDTDTQYF.

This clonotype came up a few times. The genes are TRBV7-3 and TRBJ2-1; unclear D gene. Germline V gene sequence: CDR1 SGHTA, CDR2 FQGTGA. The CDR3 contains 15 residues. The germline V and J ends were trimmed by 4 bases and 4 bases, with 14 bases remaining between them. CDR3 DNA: TGTGCCAGCAGCTCCTCAGGAGTCCCTTACAATGAGCAGTTCTTC. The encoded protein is CASSSSGVPYNEQFF.

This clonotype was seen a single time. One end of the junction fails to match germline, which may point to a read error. The DNA for the CDR3 is TGTGCCATCAGGGAAAAAGAGGGGAGAGAGACCAAGTACTTC. It encodes CAIREKEGRETKYF. The V and J genes are TRBV10-3 and TRBJ2-5, with D perhaps assigned TRBD1 or TRBD2 (5 bases each). CDR3 length equals 14 residues. The germline CDR1 and CDR2 sequences are ENHRY and SYGVKD.

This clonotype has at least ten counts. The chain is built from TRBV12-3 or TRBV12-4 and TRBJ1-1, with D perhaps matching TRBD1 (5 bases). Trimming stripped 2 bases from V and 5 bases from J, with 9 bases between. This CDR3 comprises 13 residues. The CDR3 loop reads CASSLQGLTEAFF. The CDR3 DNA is TGTGCCAGCAGTTTACAGGGCCTAACTGAAGCTTTCTTT.

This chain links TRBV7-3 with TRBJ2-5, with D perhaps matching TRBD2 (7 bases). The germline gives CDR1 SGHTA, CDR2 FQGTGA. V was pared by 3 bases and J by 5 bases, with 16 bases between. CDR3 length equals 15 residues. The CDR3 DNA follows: TGTGCCAGCAGCTTGGGGGGGGGCCGTTTGGAGACCCAGTACTTC. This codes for CASSLGGGRLETQYF.

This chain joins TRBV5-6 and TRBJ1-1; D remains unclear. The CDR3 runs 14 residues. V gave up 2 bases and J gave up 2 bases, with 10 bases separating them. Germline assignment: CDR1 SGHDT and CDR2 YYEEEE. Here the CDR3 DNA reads TGTGCCAGCAGCTTTCAGGCTATAAACACTGAAGCTTTCTTT. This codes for CASSFQAINTEAFF.

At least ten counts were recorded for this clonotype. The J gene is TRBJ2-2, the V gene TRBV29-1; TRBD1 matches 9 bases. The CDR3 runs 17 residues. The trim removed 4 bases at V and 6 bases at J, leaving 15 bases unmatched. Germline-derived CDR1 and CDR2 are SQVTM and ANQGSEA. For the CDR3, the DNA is TGCAGCGTTGCCAATACCCGGACAGGGGAGGGTTCCGGGGAGCTGTTTTTT. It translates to CSVANTRTGEGSGELFF.

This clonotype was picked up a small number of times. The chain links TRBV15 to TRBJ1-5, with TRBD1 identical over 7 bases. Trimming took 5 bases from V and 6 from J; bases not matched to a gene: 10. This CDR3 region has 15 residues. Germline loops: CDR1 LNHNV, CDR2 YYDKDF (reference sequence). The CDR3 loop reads CATSLDRSPIQPQHF. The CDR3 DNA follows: TGTGCCACCAGCCTGGACAGGTCCCCGATTCAGCCCCAGCATTTT.

The CDR3 bases are TGTGCCAGCAGTTACGCCAAGGCCGGTCTCCTAGGGGTCACAGATACGCAGTATTTT. Residues: CASSYAKAGLLGVTDTQYF. The chain is built from TRBV6-5 and TRBJ2-3; D is perhaps TRBD1 (5 bases). The germline V gene encodes CDR1 MNHEY and CDR2 SVGAGI. Between the trimmed V and J ends, which lost 2 bases and 2 bases, there was a span of 23 bases. This CDR3 region has 19 residues.

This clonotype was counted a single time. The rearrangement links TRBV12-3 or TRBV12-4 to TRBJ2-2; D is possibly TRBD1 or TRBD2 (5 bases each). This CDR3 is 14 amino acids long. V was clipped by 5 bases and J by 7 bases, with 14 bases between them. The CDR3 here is CASSDRGGSGELFF. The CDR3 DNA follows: TGTGCCAGCAGTGACCGTGGGGGTAGCGGGGAGCTGTTTTTT.

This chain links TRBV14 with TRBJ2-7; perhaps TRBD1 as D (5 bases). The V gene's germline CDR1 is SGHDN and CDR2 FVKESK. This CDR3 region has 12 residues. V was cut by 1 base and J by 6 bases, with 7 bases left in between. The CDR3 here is CASSQAGFEQYF. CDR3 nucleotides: TGTGCCAGCAGCCAAGCAGGGTTCGAGCAGTACTTC.

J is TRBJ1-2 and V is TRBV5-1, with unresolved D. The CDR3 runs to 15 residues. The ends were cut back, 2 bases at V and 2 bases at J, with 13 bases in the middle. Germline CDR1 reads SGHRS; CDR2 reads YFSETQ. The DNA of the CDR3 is TGCGCCAGCAGCTTTGGAGGCGGCCAAAACTATGGCTACACCTTC. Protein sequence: CASSFGGGQNYGYTF.

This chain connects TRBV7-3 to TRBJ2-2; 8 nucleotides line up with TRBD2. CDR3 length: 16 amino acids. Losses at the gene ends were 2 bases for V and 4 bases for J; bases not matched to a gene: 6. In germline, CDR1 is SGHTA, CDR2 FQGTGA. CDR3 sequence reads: CASSLWSGGFTGELFF. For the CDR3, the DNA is TGTGCCAGCAGCTTATGGTCGGGGGGGTTCACCGGGGAGCTGTTTTTT.

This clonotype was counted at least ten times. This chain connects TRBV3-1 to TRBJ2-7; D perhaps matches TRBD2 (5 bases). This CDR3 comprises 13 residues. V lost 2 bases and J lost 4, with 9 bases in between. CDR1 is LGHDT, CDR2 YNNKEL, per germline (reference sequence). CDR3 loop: CASSQSGGYEQYF. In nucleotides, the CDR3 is TGTGCCAGCAGCCAAAGCGGCGGATACGAGCAGTACTTC.

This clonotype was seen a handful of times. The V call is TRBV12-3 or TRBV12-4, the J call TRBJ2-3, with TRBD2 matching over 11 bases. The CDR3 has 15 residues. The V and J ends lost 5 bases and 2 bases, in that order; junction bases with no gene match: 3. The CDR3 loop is CASSKTSGVTDTQYF. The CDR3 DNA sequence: TGTGCCAGCAGTAAGACTAGCGGGGTCACAGATACGCAGTATTTT.

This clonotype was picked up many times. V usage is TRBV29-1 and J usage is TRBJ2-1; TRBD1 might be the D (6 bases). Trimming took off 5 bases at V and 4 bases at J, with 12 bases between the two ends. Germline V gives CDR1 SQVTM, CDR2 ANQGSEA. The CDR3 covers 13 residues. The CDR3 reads CSVSEGVYNEQFF. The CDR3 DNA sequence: TGCAGCGTTTCCGAGGGGGTTTACAATGAGCAGTTCTTC.

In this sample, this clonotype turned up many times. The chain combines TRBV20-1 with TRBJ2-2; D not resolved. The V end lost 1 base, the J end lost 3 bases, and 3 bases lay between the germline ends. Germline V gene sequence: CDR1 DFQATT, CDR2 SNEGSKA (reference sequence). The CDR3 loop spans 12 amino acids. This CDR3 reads CSARGDTGELFF. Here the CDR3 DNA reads TGCAGTGCTAGAGGTGACACCGGGGAGCTGTTTTTT.

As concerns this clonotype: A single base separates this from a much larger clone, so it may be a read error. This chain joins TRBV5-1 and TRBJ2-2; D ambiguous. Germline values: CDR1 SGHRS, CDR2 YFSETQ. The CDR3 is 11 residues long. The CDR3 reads CARSSTGELFF. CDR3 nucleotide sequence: TGCGCCAGAAGCTCCACCGGGGAGCTGTTTTTT.

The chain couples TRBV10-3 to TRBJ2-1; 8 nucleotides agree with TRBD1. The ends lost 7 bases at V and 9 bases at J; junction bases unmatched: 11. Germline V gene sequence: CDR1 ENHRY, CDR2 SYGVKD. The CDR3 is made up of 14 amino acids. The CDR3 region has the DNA TGTGCCATCAAGACCGGACAGGGACCCGGTGAGCAGTTCTTC. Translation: CAIKTGQGPGEQFF.

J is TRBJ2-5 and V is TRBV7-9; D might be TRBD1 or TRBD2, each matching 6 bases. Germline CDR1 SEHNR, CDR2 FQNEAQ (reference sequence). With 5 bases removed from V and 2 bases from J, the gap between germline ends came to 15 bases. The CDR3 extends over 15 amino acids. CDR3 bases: TGTGCCAGCAGCCCGGGGGCTGAGAAACAAGAGACCCAGTACTTC. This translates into CASSPGAEKQETQYF.